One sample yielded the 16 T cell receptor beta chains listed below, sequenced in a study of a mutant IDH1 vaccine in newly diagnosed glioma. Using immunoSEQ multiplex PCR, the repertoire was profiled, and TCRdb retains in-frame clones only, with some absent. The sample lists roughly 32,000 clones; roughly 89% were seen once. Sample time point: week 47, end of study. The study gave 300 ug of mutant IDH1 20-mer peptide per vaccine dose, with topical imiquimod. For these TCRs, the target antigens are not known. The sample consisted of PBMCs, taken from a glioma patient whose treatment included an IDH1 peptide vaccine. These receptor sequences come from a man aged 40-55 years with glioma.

CDR3: CASSTDRETQYF. CDR3 sequence (DNA): TGTGCCAGCAGCACAGACCGGGAGACGCAGTATTTT. The chain links TRBV7-2 to TRBJ2-3, with D possibly TRBD2 on 6 matching bases. Germline V CDR1 and CDR2: SGHTA, FQGNSA. The CDR3 consists of 12 residues. Trimming cost V 5 bases and J 9 bases, with 12 bases left between them.

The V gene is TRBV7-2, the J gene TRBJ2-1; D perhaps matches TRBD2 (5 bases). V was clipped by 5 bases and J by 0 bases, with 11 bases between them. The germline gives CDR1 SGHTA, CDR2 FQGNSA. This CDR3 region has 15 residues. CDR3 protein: CASSPMGSSYNEQFF. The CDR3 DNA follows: TGTGCCAGCAGCCCGATGGGGAGCTCCTACAATGAGCAGTTCTTC.

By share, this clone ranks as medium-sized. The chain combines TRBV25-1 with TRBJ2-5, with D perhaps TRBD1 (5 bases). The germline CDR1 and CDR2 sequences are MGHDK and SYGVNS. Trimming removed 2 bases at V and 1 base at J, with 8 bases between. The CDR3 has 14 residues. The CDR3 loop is CASSERGFQETQYF. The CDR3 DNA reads TGTGCCAGCAGTGAAAGGGGATTCCAAGAGACCCAGTACTTC.

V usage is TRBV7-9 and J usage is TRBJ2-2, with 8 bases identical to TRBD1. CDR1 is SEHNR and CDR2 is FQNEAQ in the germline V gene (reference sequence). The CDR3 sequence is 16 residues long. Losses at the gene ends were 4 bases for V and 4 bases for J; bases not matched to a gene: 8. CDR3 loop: CASSSPTGAGTGELFF. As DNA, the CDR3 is TGTGCCAGCAGCTCGCCGACAGGGGCGGGCACCGGGGAGCTGTTTTTT.

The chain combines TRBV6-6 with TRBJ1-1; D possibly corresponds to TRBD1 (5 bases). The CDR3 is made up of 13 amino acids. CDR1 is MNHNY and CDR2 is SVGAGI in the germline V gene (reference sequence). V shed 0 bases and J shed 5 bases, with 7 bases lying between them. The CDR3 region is CASSYSGVTEAFF. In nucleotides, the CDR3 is TGTGCCAGCAGTTACTCAGGGGTTACTGAAGCTTTCTTT.

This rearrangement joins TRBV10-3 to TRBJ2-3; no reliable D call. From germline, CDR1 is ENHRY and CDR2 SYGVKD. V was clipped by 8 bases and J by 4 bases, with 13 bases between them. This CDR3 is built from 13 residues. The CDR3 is CAIFKQNSDTQYF. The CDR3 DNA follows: TGTGCCATCTTTAAGCAGAATTCAGATACGCAGTATTTT.

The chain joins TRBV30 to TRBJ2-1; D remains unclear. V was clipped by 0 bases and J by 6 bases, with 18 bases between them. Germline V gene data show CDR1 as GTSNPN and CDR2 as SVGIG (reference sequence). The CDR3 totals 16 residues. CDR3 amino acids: CAWSVPGTKRVNEQFF. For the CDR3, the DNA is TGTGCCTGGAGTGTACCCGGAACAAAACGGGTCAATGAGCAGTTCTTC. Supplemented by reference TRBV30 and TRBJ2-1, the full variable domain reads SQTIHQWPATLVQPVGSPLSLECTVEGTSNPNLYWYRQAAGRGLQLLFYSVGIGQISSEVPQNLSASRPQDRQFILSSKKLLLSDSGFYLCAWSVPGTKRVNEQFFGPGTRLTVL.

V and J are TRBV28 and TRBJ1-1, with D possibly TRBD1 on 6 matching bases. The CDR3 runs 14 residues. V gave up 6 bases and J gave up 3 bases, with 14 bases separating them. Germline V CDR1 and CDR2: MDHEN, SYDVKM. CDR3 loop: CASRTPGDHTEAFF. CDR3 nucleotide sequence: TGTGCCAGCAGAACCCCAGGGGATCACACTGAAGCTTTCTTT. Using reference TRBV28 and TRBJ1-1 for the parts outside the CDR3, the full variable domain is DVKVTQSSRYLVKRTGEKVFLECVQDMDHENMFWYRQDPGLGLRLIYFSYDVKMKEKGDIPEGYSVSREKKERFSLILESASTNQTSMYLCASRTPGDHTEAFFGQGTRLTVV.

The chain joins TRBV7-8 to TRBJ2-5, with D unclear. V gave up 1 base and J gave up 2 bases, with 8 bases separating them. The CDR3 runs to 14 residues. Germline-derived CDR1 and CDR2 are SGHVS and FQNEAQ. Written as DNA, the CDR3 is TGTGCCAGCAGCTTAGGACTCGTACAAGAGACCCAGTACTTC. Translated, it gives CASSLGLVQETQYF.

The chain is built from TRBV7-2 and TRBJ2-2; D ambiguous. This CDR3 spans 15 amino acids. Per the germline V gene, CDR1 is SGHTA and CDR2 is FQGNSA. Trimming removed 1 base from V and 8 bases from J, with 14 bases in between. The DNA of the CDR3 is TGTGCCAGCAGCTTAGTACGAGTGGCGGCTGGGGAGCTGTTTTTT. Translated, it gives CASSLVRVAAGELFF.

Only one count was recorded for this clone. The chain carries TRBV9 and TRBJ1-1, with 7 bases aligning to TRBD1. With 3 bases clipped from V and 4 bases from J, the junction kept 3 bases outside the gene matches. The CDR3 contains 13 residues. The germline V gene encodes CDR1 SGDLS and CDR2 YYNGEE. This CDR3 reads CASSENRGTEAFF. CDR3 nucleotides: TGTGCCAGCAGCGAGAACAGGGGCACTGAAGCTTTCTTT. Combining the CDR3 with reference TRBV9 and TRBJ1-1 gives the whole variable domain DSGVTQTPKHLITATGQRVTLRCSPRSGDLSVYWYQQSLDQGLQFLIQYYNGEERAKGNILERFSAQQFPDLHSELNLSSLELGDSALYFCASSENRGTEAFFGQGTRLTVV.

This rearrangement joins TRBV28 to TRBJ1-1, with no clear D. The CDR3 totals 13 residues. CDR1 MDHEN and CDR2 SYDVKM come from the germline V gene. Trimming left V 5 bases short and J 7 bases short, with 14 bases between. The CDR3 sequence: CASSPLSRVEAFF. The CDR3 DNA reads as TGTGCCAGCAGTCCCCTATCCCGAGTTGAAGCTTTCTTT. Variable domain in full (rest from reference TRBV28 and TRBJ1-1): DVKVTQSSRYLVKRTGEKVFLECVQDMDHENMFWYRQDPGLGLRLIYFSYDVKMKEKGDIPEGYSVSREKKERFSLILESASTNQTSMYLCASSPLSRVEAFFGQGTRLTVV.

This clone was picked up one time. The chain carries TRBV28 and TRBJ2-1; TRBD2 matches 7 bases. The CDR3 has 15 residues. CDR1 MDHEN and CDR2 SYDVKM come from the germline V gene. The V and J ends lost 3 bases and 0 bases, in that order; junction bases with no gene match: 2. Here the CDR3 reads CASSFGGSSYNEQFF. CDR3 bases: TGTGCCAGCAGTTTCGGGGGGAGCTCCTACAATGAGCAGTTCTTC.

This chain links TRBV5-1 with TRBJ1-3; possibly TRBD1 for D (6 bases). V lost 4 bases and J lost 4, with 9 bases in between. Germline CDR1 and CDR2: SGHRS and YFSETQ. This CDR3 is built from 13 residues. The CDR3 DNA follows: TGCGCCAGCAGCATCGGACAGGGAAACACCATATATTTT. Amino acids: CASSIGQGNTIYF.

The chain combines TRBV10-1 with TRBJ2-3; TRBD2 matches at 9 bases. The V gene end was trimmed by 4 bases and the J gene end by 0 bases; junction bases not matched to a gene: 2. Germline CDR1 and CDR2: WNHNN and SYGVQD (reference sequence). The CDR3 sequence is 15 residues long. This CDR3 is CASSASGGSTDTQYF. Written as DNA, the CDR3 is TGCGCCAGCAGTGCGAGCGGGGGGAGCACAGATACGCAGTATTTT.

The DNA of the CDR3 is TGCGCCAGCAGCTTGGGAGGCACAGGGGCCTCTGGAAACACCATATATTTT. Protein: CASSLGGTGASGNTIYF. V is TRBV5-1 and J is TRBJ1-3, with TRBD1 matching over 7 bases. J was trimmed by 0 bases and V by 0 bases; bases with no gene match: 6. Germline CDR1 is SGHRS and CDR2 is YFSETQ. This CDR3 has 17 residues.